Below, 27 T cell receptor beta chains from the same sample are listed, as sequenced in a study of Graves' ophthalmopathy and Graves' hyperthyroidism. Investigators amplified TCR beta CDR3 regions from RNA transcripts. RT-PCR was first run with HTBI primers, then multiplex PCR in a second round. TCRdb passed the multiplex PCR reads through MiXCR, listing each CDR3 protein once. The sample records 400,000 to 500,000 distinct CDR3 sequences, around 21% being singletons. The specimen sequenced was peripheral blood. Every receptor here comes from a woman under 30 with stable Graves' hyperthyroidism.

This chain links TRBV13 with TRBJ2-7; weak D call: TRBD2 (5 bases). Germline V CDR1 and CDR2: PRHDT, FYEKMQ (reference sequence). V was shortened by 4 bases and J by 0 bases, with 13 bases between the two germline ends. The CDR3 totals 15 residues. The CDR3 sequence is CASSSWAGSSYEQYF. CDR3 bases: TGTGCCAGCAGCTCATGGGCGGGCAGCTCCTACGAGCAGTACTTC. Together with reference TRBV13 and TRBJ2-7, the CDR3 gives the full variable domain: AAGVIQSPRHLIKEKRETATLKCYPIPRHDTVYWYQQGPGQDPQFLISFYEKMQSDKGSIPDRFSAQQFSDYHSELNMSSLELGDSALYFCASSSWAGSSYEQYFGPGTRLTVT.

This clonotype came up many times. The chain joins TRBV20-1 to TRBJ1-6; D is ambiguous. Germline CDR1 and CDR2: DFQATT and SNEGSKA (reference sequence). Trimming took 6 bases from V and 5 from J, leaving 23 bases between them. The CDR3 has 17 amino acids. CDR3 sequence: CSAKTPLGHLNNSPLHF. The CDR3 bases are TGCAGTGCCAAGACACCGCTTGGGCATCTAAATAATTCACCCCTCCACTTT.

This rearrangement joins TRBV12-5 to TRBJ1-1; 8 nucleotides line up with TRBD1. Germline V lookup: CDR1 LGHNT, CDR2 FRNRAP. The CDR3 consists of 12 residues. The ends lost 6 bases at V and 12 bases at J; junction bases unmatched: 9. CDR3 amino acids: CASGPRQGRTFF. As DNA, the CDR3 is TGTGCTAGTGGCCCTCGACAGGGGAGAACTTTCTTT.

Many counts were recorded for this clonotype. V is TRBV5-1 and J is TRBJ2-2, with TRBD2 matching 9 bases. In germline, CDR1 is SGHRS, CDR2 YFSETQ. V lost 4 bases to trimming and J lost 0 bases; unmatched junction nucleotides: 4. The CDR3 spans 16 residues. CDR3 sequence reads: CASSLAGLTNTGELFF. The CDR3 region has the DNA TGCGCCAGCAGCCTAGCGGGGCTTACGAACACCGGGGAGCTGTTTTTT.

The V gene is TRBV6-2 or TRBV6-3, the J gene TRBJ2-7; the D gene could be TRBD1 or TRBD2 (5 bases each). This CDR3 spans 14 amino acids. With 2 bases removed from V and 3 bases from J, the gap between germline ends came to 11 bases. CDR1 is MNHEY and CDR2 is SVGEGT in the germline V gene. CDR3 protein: CASSYRGGFYEQYF. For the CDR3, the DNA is TGTGCCAGCAGTTACCGGGGCGGTTTCTACGAGCAGTACTTC.

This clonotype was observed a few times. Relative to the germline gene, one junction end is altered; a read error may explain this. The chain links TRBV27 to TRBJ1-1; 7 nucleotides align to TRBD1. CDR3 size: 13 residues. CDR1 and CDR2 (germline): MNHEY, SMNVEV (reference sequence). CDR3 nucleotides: TGTGCCAGCCGGGACAGCATGAACACTGAAGCTTGCTTT. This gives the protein CASRDSMNTEACF.

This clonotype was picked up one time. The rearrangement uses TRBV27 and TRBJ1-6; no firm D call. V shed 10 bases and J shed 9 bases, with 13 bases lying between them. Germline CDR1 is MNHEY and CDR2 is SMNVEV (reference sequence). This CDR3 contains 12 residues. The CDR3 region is CATKRAGSPLHF. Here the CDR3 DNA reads TGTGCCACCAAGAGGGCTGGTTCACCCCTCCACTTT.

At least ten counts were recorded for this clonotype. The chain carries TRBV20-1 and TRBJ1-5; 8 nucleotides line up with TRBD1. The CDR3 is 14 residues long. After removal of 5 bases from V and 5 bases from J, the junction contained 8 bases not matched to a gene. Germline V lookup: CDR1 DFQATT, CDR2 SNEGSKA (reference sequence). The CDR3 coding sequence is TGCAGTGCTTCAGGGGGCGCGGGATATCAGCCCCAGCATTTT. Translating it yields CSASGGAGYQPQHF.

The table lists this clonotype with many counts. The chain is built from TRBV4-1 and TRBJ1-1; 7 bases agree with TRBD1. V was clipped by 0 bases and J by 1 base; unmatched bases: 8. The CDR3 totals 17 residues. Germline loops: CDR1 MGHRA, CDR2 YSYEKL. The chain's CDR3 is CASSQDETRDRNTEAFF. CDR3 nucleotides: TGCGCCAGCAGCCAAGACGAAACTCGGGACAGGAACACTGAAGCTTTCTTT.

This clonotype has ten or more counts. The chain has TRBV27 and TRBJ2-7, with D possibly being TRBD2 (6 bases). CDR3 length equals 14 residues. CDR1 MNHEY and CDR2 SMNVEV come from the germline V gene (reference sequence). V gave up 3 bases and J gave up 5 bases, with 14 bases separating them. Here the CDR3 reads CASSFGGTPNEQYF. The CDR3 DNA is TGTGCCAGCAGTTTTGGGGGGACTCCAAACGAGCAGTACTTC.

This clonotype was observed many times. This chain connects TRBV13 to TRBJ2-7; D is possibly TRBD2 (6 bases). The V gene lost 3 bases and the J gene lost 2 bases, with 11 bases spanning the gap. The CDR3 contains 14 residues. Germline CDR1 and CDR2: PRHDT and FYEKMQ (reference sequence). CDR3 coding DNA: TGTGCCAGCAGCTTGGGACTGGTTCCCTACGAGCAGTACTTC. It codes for CASSLGLVPYEQYF.

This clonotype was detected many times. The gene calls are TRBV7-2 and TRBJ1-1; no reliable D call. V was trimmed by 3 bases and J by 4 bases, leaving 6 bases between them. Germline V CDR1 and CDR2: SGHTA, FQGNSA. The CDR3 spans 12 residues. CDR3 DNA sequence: TGTGCCAGCAGCTTCGAACCCACTGAAGCTTTCTTT. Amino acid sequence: CASSFEPTEAFF.

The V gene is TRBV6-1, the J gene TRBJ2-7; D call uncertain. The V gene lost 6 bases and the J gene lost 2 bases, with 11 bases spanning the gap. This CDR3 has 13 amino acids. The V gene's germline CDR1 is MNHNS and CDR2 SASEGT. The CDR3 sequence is CASSPMGTYEQYF. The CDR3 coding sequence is TGTGCCAGCAGCCCCATGGGCACCTACGAGCAGTACTTC.

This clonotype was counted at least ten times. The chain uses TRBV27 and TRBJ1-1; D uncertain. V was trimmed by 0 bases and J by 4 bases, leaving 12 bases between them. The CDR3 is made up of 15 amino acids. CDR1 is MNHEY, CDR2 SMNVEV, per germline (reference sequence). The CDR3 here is CASSLSWVDGTEAFF. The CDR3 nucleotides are TGTGCCAGCAGTTTATCGTGGGTAGACGGCACTGAAGCTTTCTTT.

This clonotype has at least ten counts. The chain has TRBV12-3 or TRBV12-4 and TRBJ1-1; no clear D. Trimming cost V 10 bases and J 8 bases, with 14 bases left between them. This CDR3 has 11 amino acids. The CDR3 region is CATTKLVEAFF. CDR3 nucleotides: TGTGCCACCACTAAGCTGGTCGAAGCTTTCTTT.

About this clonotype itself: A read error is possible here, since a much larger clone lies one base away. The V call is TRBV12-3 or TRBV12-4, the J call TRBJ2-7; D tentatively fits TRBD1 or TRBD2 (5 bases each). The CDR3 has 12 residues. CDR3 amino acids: CDISEGSNEQYF. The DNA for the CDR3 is TGTGACATCAGTGAGGGGTCCAACGAGCAGTACTTC.

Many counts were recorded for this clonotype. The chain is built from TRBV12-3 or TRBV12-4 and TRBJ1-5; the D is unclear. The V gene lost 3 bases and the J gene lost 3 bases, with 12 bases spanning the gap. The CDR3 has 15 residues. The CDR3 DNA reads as TGTGCCAGCAGTTTGAGGCCCTACGTCAATCAGCCCCAGCATTTT. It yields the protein CASSLRPYVNQPQHF.

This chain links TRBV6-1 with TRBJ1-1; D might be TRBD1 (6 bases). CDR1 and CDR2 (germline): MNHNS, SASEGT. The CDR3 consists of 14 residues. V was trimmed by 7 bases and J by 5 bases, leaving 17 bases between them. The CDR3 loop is CASTSGVLRTEAFF. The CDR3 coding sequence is TGTGCCAGCACCTCAGGGGTCCTGAGGACTGAAGCTTTCTTT.

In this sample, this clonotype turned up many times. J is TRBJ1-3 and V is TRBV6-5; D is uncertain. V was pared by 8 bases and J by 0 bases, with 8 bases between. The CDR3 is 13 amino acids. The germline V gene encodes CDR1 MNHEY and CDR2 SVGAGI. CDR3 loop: CASGWLSGNTIYF. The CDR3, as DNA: TGTGCCAGCGGGTGGCTCTCTGGAAACACCATATATTTT.

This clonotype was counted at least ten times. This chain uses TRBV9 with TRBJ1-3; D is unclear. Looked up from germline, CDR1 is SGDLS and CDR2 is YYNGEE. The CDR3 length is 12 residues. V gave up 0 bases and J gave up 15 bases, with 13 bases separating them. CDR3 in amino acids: CASSVERSLRYF. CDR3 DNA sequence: TGTGCCAGCAGCGTAGAAAGAAGTTTAAGATATTTT.

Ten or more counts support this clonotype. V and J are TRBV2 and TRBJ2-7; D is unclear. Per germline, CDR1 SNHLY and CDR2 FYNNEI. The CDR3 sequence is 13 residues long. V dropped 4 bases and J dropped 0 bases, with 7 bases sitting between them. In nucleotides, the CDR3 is TGTGCCAGCAGTGGAAGGGCCTCCTACGAGCAGTACTTC. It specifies CASSGRASYEQYF.

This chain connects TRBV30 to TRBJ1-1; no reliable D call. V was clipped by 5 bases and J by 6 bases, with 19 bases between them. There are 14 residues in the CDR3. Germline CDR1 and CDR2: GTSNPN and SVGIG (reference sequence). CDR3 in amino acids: CAWRGRAHMSEAFF. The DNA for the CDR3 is TGTGCCTGGCGCGGCCGTGCCCACATGTCTGAAGCTTTCTTT.

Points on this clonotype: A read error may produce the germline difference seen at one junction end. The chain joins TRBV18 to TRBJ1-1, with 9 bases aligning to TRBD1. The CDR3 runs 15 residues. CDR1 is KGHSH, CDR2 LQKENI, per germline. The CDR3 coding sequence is TGTGCCAGCTCACCGAGGACAGGGGAGAACACTGAAGCTTGCTTT. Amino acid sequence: CASSPRTGENTEACF.

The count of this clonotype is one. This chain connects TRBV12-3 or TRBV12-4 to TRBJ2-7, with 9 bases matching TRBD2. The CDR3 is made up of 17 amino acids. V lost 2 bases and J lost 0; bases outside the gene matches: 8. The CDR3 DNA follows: TGTGCCAGCAGTTTAAGAGCGGGAGGCAGGAGCTCCTACGAGCAGTACTTC. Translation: CASSLRAGGRSSYEQYF.

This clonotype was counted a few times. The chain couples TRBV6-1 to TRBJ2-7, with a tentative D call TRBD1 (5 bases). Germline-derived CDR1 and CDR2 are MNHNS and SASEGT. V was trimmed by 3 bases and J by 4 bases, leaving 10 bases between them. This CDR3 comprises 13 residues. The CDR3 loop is CASSEGHEYEQYF. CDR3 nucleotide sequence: TGTGCCAGCAGTGAGGGGCATGAGTACGAGCAGTACTTC.

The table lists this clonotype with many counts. The CDR3 DNA reads as TGTGCCATCAGTGAGTCGGGGGGTTTTAGTCAGCCCCAGCATTTT. Protein product: CAISESGGFSQPQHF. The chain employs TRBV10-3 and TRBJ1-5, with TRBD1 as a possible D gene (5 bases). V was cut by 0 bases and J by 6 bases, with 12 bases left in between. Germline CDR1 ENHRY, CDR2 SYGVKD. CDR3 size: 15 residues.

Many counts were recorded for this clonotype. The CDR3 DNA reads TGTGCCAGCAGCTTAAACGAACAGGGGGCTTTTGGGACCCAGTACTTC. Translating it yields CASSLNEQGAFGTQYF. J is TRBJ2-5 and V is TRBV7-9; TRBD1 agrees at 9 bases. The CDR3 sequence is 16 residues long. V trimming: 2 bases; J trimming: 7 bases; junction bases outside the gene matches: 11. The V gene's germline CDR1 is SEHNR and CDR2 FQNEAQ (reference sequence).